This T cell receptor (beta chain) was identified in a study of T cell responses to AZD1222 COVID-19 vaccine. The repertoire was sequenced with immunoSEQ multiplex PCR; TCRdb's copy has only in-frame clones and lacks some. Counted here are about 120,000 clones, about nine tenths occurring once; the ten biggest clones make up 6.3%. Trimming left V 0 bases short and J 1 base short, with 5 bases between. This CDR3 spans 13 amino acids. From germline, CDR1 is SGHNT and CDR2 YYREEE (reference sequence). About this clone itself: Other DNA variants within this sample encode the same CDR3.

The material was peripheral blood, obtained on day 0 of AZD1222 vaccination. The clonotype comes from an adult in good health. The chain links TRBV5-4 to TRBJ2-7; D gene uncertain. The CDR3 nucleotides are TGTGCCAGCAGCTTGGTAGGGTCCTACGAGCAGTACTTC. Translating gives CASSLVGSYEQYF.